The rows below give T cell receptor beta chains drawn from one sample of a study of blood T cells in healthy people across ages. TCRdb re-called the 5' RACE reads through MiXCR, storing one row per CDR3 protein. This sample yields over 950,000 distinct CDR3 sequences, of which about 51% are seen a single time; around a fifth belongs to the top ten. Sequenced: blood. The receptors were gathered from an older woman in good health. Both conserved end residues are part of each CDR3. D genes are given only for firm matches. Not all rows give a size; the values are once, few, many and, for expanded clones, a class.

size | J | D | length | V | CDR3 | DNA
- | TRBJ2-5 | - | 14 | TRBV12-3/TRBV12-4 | CASSESLQVGAQYF | TGTGCCAGCAGTGAATCCCTACAGGTGGGGGCCCAGTACTTC
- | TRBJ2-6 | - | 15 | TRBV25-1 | CASSVRVDGANVLTF | TGTGCCAGCAGTGTCAGGGTGGATGGGGCCAACGTCCTGACTTTC
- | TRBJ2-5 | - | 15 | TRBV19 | CASSAGKGGYNEQYF | TGTGCCAGTTCGGCGGGTAAAGGAGGATACAATGAGCAGTACTTC
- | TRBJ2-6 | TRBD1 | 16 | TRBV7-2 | CASSAQGLRGANVLTF | TGTGCCAGCAGCGCACAGGGGCTGAGAGGGGCCAACGTCCTGACTTTC
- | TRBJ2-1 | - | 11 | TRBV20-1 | CSASWGESPFF | TGCAGTGCTAGTTGGGGGGAGTCCCCGTTCTTC
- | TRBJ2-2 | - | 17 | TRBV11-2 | CASSLKQGRANTGELFF | TGTGCCAGCAGCTTAAAGCAGGGGCGGGCTAACACCGGGGAGCTGTTTTTT
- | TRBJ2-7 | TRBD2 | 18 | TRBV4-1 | CASSAQLAGASSYNEQYF | TGCGCCAGCAGCGCCCAGCTAGCGGGAGCTTCTTCCTACAATGAGCAGTACTTC
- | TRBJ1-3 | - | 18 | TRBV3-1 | CASSRLGDTFFDGNTIYF | TGTGCCAGCAGCCGTCTAGGGGACACCTTTTTCGATGGAAACACCATATATTTT
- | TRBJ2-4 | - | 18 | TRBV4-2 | CASSQVVRRALAKNIQYF | TGTGCCAGCAGCCAAGTTGTACGGCGAGCCTTAGCCAAAAACATTCAGTACTTC
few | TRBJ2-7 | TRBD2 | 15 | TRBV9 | CASSERLAGLNEQYF | TGTGCCAGCAGCGAGCGACTAGCGGGATTAAACGAGCAGTACTTC
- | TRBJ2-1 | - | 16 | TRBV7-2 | CASSLAGTKPGNEQFF | TGTGCCAGCAGCTTAGCCGGGACCAAACCGGGCAATGAGCAGTTCTTC
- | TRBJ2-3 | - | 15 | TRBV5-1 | CASSYKDSSTDTQYF | TGCGCCAGCAGCTACAAGGACAGCAGCACAGATACGCAGTATTTT
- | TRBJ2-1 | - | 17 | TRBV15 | CATSTSLTGLSYNEQFF | TGTGCCACCAGCACTTCACTAACAGGGCTCTCCTACAATGAGCAGTTCTTC
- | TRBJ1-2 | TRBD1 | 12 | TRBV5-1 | CASSRDDRDYTF | TGCGCCAGCAGCCGTGATGACAGGGACTACACCTTC
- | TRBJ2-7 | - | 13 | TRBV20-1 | CSARDLDIYEQYF | TGCAGTGCTAGAGATCTGGACATCTACGAGCAGTACTTC
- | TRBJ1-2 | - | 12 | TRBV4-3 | CASSQGSHGYTF | TGCGCCAGCAGCCAAGGATCCCACGGCTACACCTTC
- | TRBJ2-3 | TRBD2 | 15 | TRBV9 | CASSVVSGKADTQYF | TGTGCCAGCAGCGTAGTTAGCGGGAAAGCAGATACGCAGTATTTT
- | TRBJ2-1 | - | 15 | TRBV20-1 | CSARERRQDYNEQFF | TGCAGTGCTAGAGAAAGGCGGCAGGATTACAATGAGCAGTTCTTC
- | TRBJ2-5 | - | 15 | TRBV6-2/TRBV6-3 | CASSYSIGGRETQYF | TGTGCCAGCAGTTACTCGATTGGGGGGCGTGAGACCCAGTACTTC
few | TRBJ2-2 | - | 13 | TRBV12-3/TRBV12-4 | CATKTGNTGELFF | TGTGCCACGAAGACAGGCAACACCGGGGAGCTGTTTTTT
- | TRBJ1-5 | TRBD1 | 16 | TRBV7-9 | CASSSIDVQGYQPQHF | TGTGCCAGCAGCTCAATTGACGTACAGGGGTATCAGCCCCAGCATTTT
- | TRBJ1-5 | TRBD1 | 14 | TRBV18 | CASSRGTGGQPQHF | TGTGCCAGCTCCCGAGGGACAGGGGGTCAGCCCCAGCATTTT
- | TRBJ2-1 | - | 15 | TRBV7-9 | CASRSGRVSYNEQFF | TGTGCCAGCAGGTCAGGGCGGGTCTCCTACAATGAGCAGTTCTTC
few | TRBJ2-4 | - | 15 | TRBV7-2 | CASSLVGGLQNIQYF | TGTGCCAGCAGCTTAGTTGGGGGGCTGCAAAACATTCAGTACTTC
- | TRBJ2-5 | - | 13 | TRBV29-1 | CSAADSAHETQYF | TGCAGCGCTGCGGACTCTGCTCACGAGACCCAGTACTTC
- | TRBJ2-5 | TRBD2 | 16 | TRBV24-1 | CATSDFAGGFSNEQYF | TGTGCCACCAGTGATTTTGCGGGAGGATTTAGCAATGAGCAGTACTTC
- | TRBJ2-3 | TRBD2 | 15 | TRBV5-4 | CAFRVLAGGTDTQYF | TGTGCCTTCCGAGTACTAGCGGGAGGAACAGATACGCAGTATTTT
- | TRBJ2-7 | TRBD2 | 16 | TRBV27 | CASSLSGRASPYEQYF | TGTGCCAGCAGTTTATCGGGGAGGGCTTCCCCCTACGAGCAGTACTTC
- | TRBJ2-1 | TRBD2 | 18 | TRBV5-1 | CASSLVAGRYSSYNEQFF | TGCGCCAGCAGCTTGGTAGCGGGAAGGTATAGCTCCTACAATGAGCAGTTCTTC
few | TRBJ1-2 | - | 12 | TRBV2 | CASSRDRYGYTF | TGTGCCAGCAGCCGGGACCGCTATGGCTACACCTTC
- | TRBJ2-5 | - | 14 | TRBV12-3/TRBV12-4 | CASSLRDRRETQYF | TGTGCCAGCAGTTTAAGAGACAGGCGGGAGACCCAGTACTTC
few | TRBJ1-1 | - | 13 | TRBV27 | CASSGYIDTEAFF | TGTGCCAGCAGTGGCTACATAGACACTGAAGCTTTCTTT
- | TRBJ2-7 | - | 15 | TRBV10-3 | CAISEPGPLSYEQYF | TGTGCCATCAGTGAGCCGGGACCCCTGAGCTACGAGCAGTACTTC
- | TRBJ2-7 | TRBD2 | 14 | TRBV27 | CASSWKPGGNEQYF | TGTGCCAGCAGTTGGAAACCGGGAGGCAATGAGCAGTACTTC
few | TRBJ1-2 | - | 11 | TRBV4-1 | CASSHNYGYTF | TGCGCCAGCAGCCACAACTATGGCTACACCTTC
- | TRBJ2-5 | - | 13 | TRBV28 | CASSPGTLETQYF | TGTGCCAGCAGTCCGGGTACGTTAGAGACCCAGTACTTC
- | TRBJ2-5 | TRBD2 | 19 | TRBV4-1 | CASSQDPALAGDPQETQYF | TGCGCCAGCAGCCAAGATCCCGCCCTAGCGGGAGATCCTCAAGAGACCCAGTACTTC
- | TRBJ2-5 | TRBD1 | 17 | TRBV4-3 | CASSLGADWTGIETQYF | TGCGCCAGCAGCTTGGGTGCCGACTGGACAGGGATAGAGACCCAGTACTTC
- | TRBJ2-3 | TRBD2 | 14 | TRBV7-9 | CAGGTSGKSDTQYF | TGTGCCGGCGGGACTAGCGGGAAGTCAGATACGCAGTATTTT
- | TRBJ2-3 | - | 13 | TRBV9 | CASRKSGTDTQYF | TGTGCCAGCCGGAAATCAGGCACAGATACGCAGTATTTT
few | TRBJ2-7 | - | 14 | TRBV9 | CASSPNVLPYEQYF | TGTGCCAGCAGCCCGAACGTTCTCCCTTACGAGCAGTACTTC
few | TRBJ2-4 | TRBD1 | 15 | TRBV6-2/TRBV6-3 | CASSYPLQGANIQYF | TGTGCCAGCAGTTACCCTCTACAGGGGGCCAACATTCAGTACTTC
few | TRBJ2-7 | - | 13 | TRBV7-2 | CASSSASPYEQYF | TGTGCCAGCAGCTCGGCTTCGCCGTACGAGCAGTACTTC
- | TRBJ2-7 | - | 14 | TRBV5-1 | CASSLDSAYNEQYF | TGCGCCAGCAGCTTGGACTCCGCCTACAATGAGCAGTACTTC
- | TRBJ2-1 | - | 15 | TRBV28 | CASSRQSSSYNEQFF | TGTGCCAGCAGCCGACAGTCGAGCTCCTACAATGAGCAGTTCTTC
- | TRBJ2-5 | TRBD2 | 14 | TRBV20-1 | CSAPTSGRGETQYF | TGCAGTGCTCCGACTAGCGGGAGGGGGGAGACCCAGTACTTC
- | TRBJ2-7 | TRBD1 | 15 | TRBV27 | CASSSNGDRSYEQYF | TGTGCCAGCAGTTCCAACGGGGACAGAAGTTACGAGCAGTACTTC
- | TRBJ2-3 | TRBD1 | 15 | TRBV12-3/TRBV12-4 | CACRGQGRRFDTQYF | TGTGCCTGCAGAGGACAGGGGCGCCGTTTCGATACGCAGTATTTT
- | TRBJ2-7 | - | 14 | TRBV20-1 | CSAVWASLYYEQYF | TGCAGTGCCGTATGGGCTAGCCTATACTACGAGCAGTACTTC
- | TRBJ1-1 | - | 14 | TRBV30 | CAWSVGVGNTEAFF | TGTGCCTGGAGTGTGGGGGTTGGGAACACTGAAGCTTTCTTT
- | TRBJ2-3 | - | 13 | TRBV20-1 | CSARDILPDTQYF | TGCAGTGCTAGAGATATACTACCAGATACGCAGTATTTT
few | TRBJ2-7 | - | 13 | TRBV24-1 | CASQGGPSYEQYF | TGTGCCAGCCAAGGAGGGCCCTCCTACGAGCAGTACTTC
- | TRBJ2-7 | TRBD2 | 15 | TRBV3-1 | CASSQGTSAIYEQYF | TGTGCCAGCAGCCAAGGGACTAGCGCGATCTACGAGCAGTACTTC
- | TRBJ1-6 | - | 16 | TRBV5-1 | CASSYTDSSYNSPLHF | TGCGCCAGCAGCTACACGGATAGCTCCTATAATTCACCCCTCCACTTT
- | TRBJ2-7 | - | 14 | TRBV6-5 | CASSSGAGIYEQYF | TGTGCCAGCAGTTCGGGGGCCGGGATATACGAGCAGTACTTC
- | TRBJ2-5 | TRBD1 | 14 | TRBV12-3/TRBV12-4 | CASTWPDRGVQQYF | TGTGCCAGCACCTGGCCGGACAGGGGAGTCCAGCAGTACTTC
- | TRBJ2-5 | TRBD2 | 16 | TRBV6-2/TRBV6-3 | CASSYPIGGRRETQYF | TGTGCCAGCAGTTACCCCATTGGCGGGAGAAGAGAGACCCAGTACTTC
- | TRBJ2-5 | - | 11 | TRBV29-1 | CSNRYQETQYF | TGCAGCAATCGGTACCAAGAGACCCAGTACTTC
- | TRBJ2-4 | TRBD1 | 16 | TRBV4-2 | CASSQPGQGAKNIQYF | TGTGCCAGCAGCCAGCCCGGACAGGGGGCCAAAAACATTCAGTACTTC